This T cell receptor (beta chain) originates from a study of neurological immune-mediated disorders. This clonotype was seen at least ten times. V was clipped by 5 bases and J by 4 bases; unmatched bases: 10. The CDR3 spans 15 residues. The V gene's germline CDR1 is SNHLY and CDR2 FYNNEI. The cDNA was produced through 5'RACE with 10-nucleotide random UMIs. TCRdb reprocessed the 5' RACE reads via MiXCR and lists one record per CDR3 protein. The table lists approximately 40,000 distinct CDR3 sequences, 10% of them singletons. This chain joins TRBV2 and TRBJ1-2; 7 bases are shared with TRBD1. Sequenced material: PBMCs. The receptor was isolated from a woman aged 25 to 45 with HTLV-1-associated myelopathy (HAM/TSP). CDR3 loop: CASSHTGASTYGYTF. CDR3 sequence (DNA): TGTGCCAGCAGTCACACAGGGGCTTCGACCTATGGCTACACCTTC.